This T cell receptor beta chain was sequenced for a study of T cells expressing NK-cell markers. Study details: Sorted CD3+CD56+NKG2C+, CD3+CD56+NKG2C- and CD3+CD56-NKG2C+ T cells provided the TCR beta repertoires. Seven donors tested HCMV-seropositive and one tested seronegative among the eight sequenced.

This CDR3 has 15 amino acids. TCRdb reprocessed the 5' RACE reads and reports one entry per CDR3 protein, with no DNA. Its table records roughly 300,000 distinct CDR3 sequences. Concerning this clonotype: What it binds is unknown.

Study results and limitations: A range of roughly 1.0-8% of CD8+ T cells consisted of dominant NKG2C+ clonotypes in 5 to 7 donors.

This rearrangement joins TRBV12-3 or TRBV12-4 to TRBJ1-3; TCRdb reports TRBD1, a call that lacks DNA to check it against. The sequence was obtained from a woman between 18 and 75 years old in good health. The sequenced material came from blood T cells: a sorted CD56 or NKG2C T cell subset, CD4+ or CD8+ T cells, or bulk PBMC T cells (not recorded which). The CDR3 loop is CASRRTAFFGNTIYF.